Following are 12 T cell receptor beta chains from one sample sequenced in a study of OX40 agonist ivuxolimab in advanced cancers. Generated by immunoSEQ multiplex PCR, the TCRdb table keeps only in-frame clones and is missing some. The sample includes more than 20,000 clones, over 65% of them seen just once. Sequencing used CD4+ or CD8+ T cells sorted from blood, obtained in a trial of the OX40 agonist ivuxolimab. The receptors here all came from an adult with an advanced solid tumor such as melanoma, head and neck, liver or kidney cancer.

The V and J genes are TRBV28 and TRBJ1-2, with unresolved D. Germline V lookup: CDR1 MDHEN, CDR2 SYDVKM. Deletions cut 2 bases from V and 2 bases from J, with 9 bases between. The CDR3 sequence is 14 residues long. This CDR3 is CASSLGNTNYGYTF. Here the CDR3 DNA reads TGTGCCAGCAGTTTAGGGAATACCAACTATGGCTACACCTTC.

This clone was observed a single time. The chain employs TRBV7-6 and TRBJ1-4; D might be TRBD1 (6 bases). The ends were cut back, 1 base at V and 4 bases at J, with 13 bases in the middle. The germline V gene has CDR1 SGHVS and CDR2 FNYEAQ. There are 16 residues in the CDR3. CDR3 nucleotides: TGTGCCAGCAGCTTAGACAGGGCTCAGGGTAATGAAAAACTGTTTTTT. Translation gives CASSLDRAQGNEKLFF.

V and J are TRBV7-9 and TRBJ1-5, with D possibly TRBD1 on 6 matching bases. The CDR3 loop spans 17 amino acids. Germline loops: CDR1 SEHNR, CDR2 FQNEAQ (reference sequence). Trimming removed 2 bases at V and 2 bases at J, with 16 bases between. The CDR3 reads CASSLRIQGIGNQPQHF. Written as DNA, the CDR3 is TGTGCCAGCAGCTTAAGAATACAGGGTATTGGCAATCAGCCCCAGCATTTT.

V and J are TRBV13 and TRBJ2-7; 8 bases line up with TRBD2. The CDR3 runs to 14 residues. V shed 2 bases, J shed 4 bases, and the junction held 4 bases outside the gene matches. Looked up from germline, CDR1 is PRHDT and CDR2 is FYEKMQ (reference sequence). The CDR3 nucleotides are TGTGCCAGCAGCTTATTAGCGGGGACGTACGAGCAGTACTTC. Protein: CASSLLAGTYEQYF.

The rearrangement joins TRBV4-2 to TRBJ2-3, with D possibly matching TRBD1 (6 bases). Per germline, CDR1 LGHNA and CDR2 YNFKEQ. V was clipped by 7 bases and J by 1 base, with 15 bases between them. The CDR3 sequence is 15 residues long. Written as DNA, the CDR3 is TGTGCCAGCACCGTAGGGGGAGCCGGCACAGATACGCAGTATTTT. Its translation: CASTVGGAGTDTQYF.

The V and J genes are TRBV7-9 and TRBJ1-2, with no clear D. V was cut by 1 base and J by 7 bases, with 7 bases left in between. The CDR3 contains 12 residues. CDR1 and CDR2 from the germline V gene are SEHNR and FQNEAQ (reference sequence). The CDR3 coding sequence is TGTGCCAGCAGCTTAGGGCGGCGTGGCTACACCTTC. It codes for CASSLGRRGYTF.

J is TRBJ2-1 and V is TRBV10-1, with D possibly being TRBD2 (6 bases). The ends were cut back, 2 bases at V and 10 bases at J, with 12 bases in the middle. Looked up from germline, CDR1 is WNHNN and CDR2 is SYGVQD (reference sequence). There are 13 residues in the CDR3. CDR3 sequence reads: CASSERDWKEQFF. The CDR3 bases are TGCGCCAGCAGTGAGAGGGACTGGAAAGAGCAGTTCTTC.

This rearrangement joins TRBV14 to TRBJ2-1, with D unclear. Germline values: CDR1 SGHDN, CDR2 FVKESK. The CDR3 covers 15 residues. Between the trimmed V and J ends, which lost 6 bases and 0 bases, there was a span of 12 bases. The DNA for the CDR3 is TGTGCCAGCAGTTTTGCCGCCAGCTCCTACAATGAGCAGTTCTTC. Amino acid sequence: CASSFAASSYNEQFF.

The genes are TRBV14 and TRBJ2-2; TRBD1 might be the D (5 bases). Germline V lookup: CDR1 SGHDN, CDR2 FVKESK. This CDR3 region has 16 residues. Between the trimmed V and J ends, which lost 3 bases and 0 bases, there was a span of 11 bases. The CDR3 sequence is CASSHWTPPNTGELFF. CDR3 sequence (DNA): TGTGCCAGCAGCCACTGGACACCACCGAACACCGGGGAGCTGTTTTTT.

This clone was found many times. The genes are TRBV2 and TRBJ1-4, with TRBD1 identical over 10 bases. The CDR3 sequence is 14 residues long. The V and J ends lost 6 bases and 8 bases, in that order; junction bases with no gene match: 6. The germline CDR1 and CDR2 sequences are SNHLY and FYNNEI. CDR3 sequence: CASSADRGQEKLFF. The CDR3, as DNA: TGTGCCAGCAGCGCAGACAGGGGGCAAGAAAAACTGTTTTTT.

To note about this clone: The same CDR3 can be traced to other DNA sequences in this sample. The chain joins TRBV4-1 to TRBJ2-7, with 7 bases identical to TRBD1. V dropped 3 bases and J dropped 2; count of bases not matched to a gene: 4. The CDR3 length is 14 residues. The germline gives CDR1 MGHRA, CDR2 YSYEKL. The CDR3 is CASSHPGTAYEQYF. CDR3 nucleotide sequence: TGCGCCAGCAGCCACCCCGGGACAGCCTACGAGCAGTACTTC.

In DNA, the CDR3 is TGTGCCAGCAGCGTAGCGTACTTGGGCTACGAGCAGTACTTC. Translating it yields CASSVAYLGYEQYF. This sequence joins TRBV9 and TRBJ2-7; D is uncertain. The CDR3 runs to 14 residues. V was cut by 0 bases and J by 3 bases, with 10 bases left in between. Germline-derived CDR1 and CDR2 are SGDLS and YYNGEE.